This T cell receptor (beta chain) was captured in a study of shared clonotypes between healthy human individuals. Positively selected for CCR7, the CD45RO-negative cells used as naive CD8 cells excluded terminally differentiated effector memory CD45RA+ cells. There were no recent acute infections or vaccinations among the donors, who were healthy HIV-negative adults. The table came from immunoSEQ multiplex PCR; TCRdb's copy has only in-frame clones and leaves some out. The sample yields nearly 600,000 clones, about 95% seen once. Trimming took off 3 bases at V and 2 bases at J, with 16 bases between the two ends. The germline gives CDR1 MNHEY, CDR2 SMNVEV (reference sequence). CDR3 length: 16 amino acids.

The sequence came from a woman aged 25 to 39 in good health. Input material: naive CD8+ T cells sorted from blood. The chain is built from TRBV27 and TRBJ1-1; D may be TRBD1 (6 bases). The CDR3 DNA reads as TGTGCCAGCAGTTTTGGGCAGGGGACTGGAAACACTGAAGCTTTCTTT. Translating it yields CASSFGQGTGNTEAFF.